Shown below are 10 T cell receptor beta chains from a single sample sequenced in a study of cytomegalovirus exposure and HLA in healthy donors. Assay used: immunoSEQ multiplex PCR; TCRdb lists only in-frame clones, some missing. The repertoire holds over 250,000 clones, with around 86% as singletons. The sequenced material came from PBMCs. Source of these receptors: a woman in her late teens or twenties in good health and CMV-seronegative.

The chain carries TRBV4-1 and TRBJ2-7, with 7 bases fitting TRBD1. With V trimmed by 0 bases and J by 3 bases, 14 bases remained unmatched. The CDR3 is 18 amino acids. Germline V gene lookup returns CDR1 MGHRA and CDR2 YSYEKL. The CDR3 DNA follows: TGCGCCAGCAGCCAAGATCTGGGCAGGGGGACAACCTTCTACGAGCAGTACTTC. Its protein is CASSQDLGRGTTFYEQYF.

This clone has a handful of counts. The V and J genes are TRBV7-9 and TRBJ2-7; 7 bases align to TRBD1. V trimming: 0 bases; J trimming: 3 bases; junction bases outside the gene matches: 2. Germline CDR1 SEHNR, CDR2 FQNEAQ (reference sequence). The CDR3 totals 14 residues. The CDR3 sequence is CASSLAAGGYEQYF. Here the CDR3 DNA reads TGTGCCAGCAGCTTAGCAGCAGGGGGCTACGAGCAGTACTTC. Filled out from reference TRBV7-9 and TRBJ2-7, the complete variable domain reads DTGVSQNPRHKITKRGQNVTFRCDPISEHNRLYWYRQTLGQGPEFLTYFQNEAQLEKSRLLSDRFSAERPKGSFSTLEIQRTEQGDSAMYLCASSLAAGGYEQYFGPGTRLTVT.

This chain joins TRBV5-1 and TRBJ2-7; perhaps TRBD1 as D (6 bases). CDR1 and CDR2 from the germline V gene are SGHRS and YFSETQ. The V gene lost 6 bases and the J gene lost 6 bases, with 16 bases spanning the gap. The length of the CDR3 is 13 residues. CDR3 in DNA: TGCGCCAGCACTTCGGCAGGGGAGCGCGAGCAGTACTTC. The encoded protein is CASTSAGEREQYF.

The chain recombines TRBV28 with TRBJ2-6; a possible D gene is TRBD2 (5 bases). This CDR3 is 14 amino acids long. The V gene lost 6 bases and the J gene lost 4 bases, with 10 bases spanning the gap. Germline V gene sequence: CDR1 MDHEN, CDR2 SYDVKM. CDR3 amino acids: CASSFPGGANVLTF. The DNA of the CDR3 is TGTGCCAGCAGCTTCCCGGGGGGGGCCAACGTCCTGACTTTC.

The chain recombines TRBV19 with TRBJ2-3; 8 bases align to TRBD1. Trimming removed 0 bases from V and 2 bases from J; junction bases left unmatched: 10. Germline assignment: CDR1 LNHDA and CDR2 SQIVND (reference sequence). The CDR3 has 18 amino acids. CDR3 coding DNA: TGTGCCAGTAGTATAGATCTTTCGGGGACAGGAAACACAGATACGCAGTATTTT. Translation gives CASSIDLSGTGNTDTQYF.

V is TRBV27 and J is TRBJ2-7; 11 nucleotides align to TRBD1. The CDR3 runs to 16 residues. The V segment lost 5 bases and the J segment 6 bases; nucleotides outside the gene matches: 12. The germline V gene encodes CDR1 MNHEY and CDR2 SMNVEV (reference sequence). CDR3: CASSPLGQGALGEQYF. CDR3 coding DNA: TGTGCCAGCAGTCCCCTCGGACAGGGGGCGCTGGGCGAGCAGTACTTC.

The chain is built from TRBV27 and TRBJ1-5, with D possibly matching TRBD1 (5 bases). The CDR3 has 16 residues. Germline V lookup: CDR1 MNHEY, CDR2 SMNVEV (reference sequence). Trimming stripped 0 bases from V and 0 bases from J, with 9 bases between. The CDR3 here is CASSLSGLYSNQPQHF. The CDR3 DNA is TGTGCCAGCAGTTTATCGGGACTTTATAGCAATCAGCCCCAGCATTTT.

The chain employs TRBV27 and TRBJ2-2; the D is unclear. V was clipped by 6 bases and J by 6 bases, with 14 bases between them. This CDR3 is built from 14 residues. In germline, CDR1 is MNHEY, CDR2 SMNVEV (reference sequence). CDR3 DNA: TGTGCCAGCAGCCTAGTATTGCGCCCCGGGGAGCTGTTTTTT. Translation: CASSLVLRPGELFF.

The chain joins TRBV2 to TRBJ1-6, with TRBD1 matching 8 bases. The germline CDR1 and CDR2 sequences are SNHLY and FYNNEI. CDR3 length: 14 residues. The trim removed 10 bases at V and 7 bases at J, leaving 9 bases unmatched. For the CDR3, the DNA is TGTGCCAAATCCCCGGACAGGGACAATTCACCCCTCCACTTT. Translating it yields CAKSPDRDNSPLHF.

The V gene is TRBV28, the J gene TRBJ1-5; maybe TRBD1 (5 bases). Trimming stripped 7 bases from V and 0 bases from J, with 13 bases between. This CDR3 has 15 residues. CDR1 and CDR2 from the germline V gene are MDHEN and SYDVKM. The CDR3 DNA sequence: TGTGCCAGCACCCAAGGGGAAAATAGCAATCAGCCCCAGCATTTT. Protein sequence: CASTQGENSNQPQHF.